These 10 T cell receptor beta chains were sequenced from one sample in a study of OX40 agonist ivuxolimab in advanced cancers. Produced via immunoSEQ multiplex PCR; TCRdb's table is partial and in-frame only. In the table there are some 74,000 clones, about 84% of which are singletons. Sequenced here: CD4+ or CD8+ T cells sorted from blood, sampled in a trial of the OX40 agonist ivuxolimab. Receptors originate from an adult with an advanced solid tumor such as melanoma, head and neck, liver or kidney cancer.

This clone turned up a few times. The CDR3 bases are TGCGCCAGCAGCCAAGATCGGGCAGGGACTCAGCCCCAGCATTTT. This codes for CASSQDRAGTQPQHF. The chain carries TRBV4-3 and TRBJ1-5, with D perhaps matching TRBD1 (5 bases). V shed 0 bases and J shed 6 bases, with 12 bases lying between them. The CDR3 sequence is 15 residues long. Germline V CDR1 and CDR2: LGHNA, YSLEER.

CDR3 DNA: TGTGCCATCAGGGACACCGACACAGATACGCAGTATTTT. This encodes CAIRDTDTDTQYF. The rearrangement joins TRBV10-3 to TRBJ2-3, with D possibly TRBD1 on 5 matching bases. This CDR3 has 13 amino acids. The ends were cut back, 6 bases at V and 2 bases at J, with 9 bases in the middle. Germline assignment: CDR1 ENHRY and CDR2 SYGVKD.

The rearrangement joins TRBV7-2 to TRBJ2-2, with 7 bases lining up with TRBD1. The V and J ends lost 4 bases and 3 bases, in that order; junction bases with no gene match: 2. CDR1 is SGHTA and CDR2 is FQGNSA in the germline V gene. The CDR3 is 14 amino acids. CDR3 protein: CASSSGQHTGELFF. The CDR3 DNA reads as TGTGCCAGCAGCTCGGGACAGCACACCGGGGAGCTGTTTTTT.

The chain uses TRBV5-6 and TRBJ1-5; tentative D call: TRBD1 (6 bases). Per germline, CDR1 SGHDT and CDR2 YYEEEE. This CDR3 is 14 amino acids long. V gave up 4 bases and J gave up 5 bases, with 13 bases separating them. The CDR3 reads CASSLGGLYQPQHF. The CDR3, as DNA: TGTGCCAGCAGCCTGGGGGGGCTATATCAGCCCCAGCATTTT.

The chain has TRBV18 and TRBJ1-2; unclear D gene. V dropped 3 bases and J dropped 6 bases, with 8 bases sitting between them. The CDR3 contains 12 residues. CDR1 KGHSH and CDR2 LQKENI come from the germline V gene. The CDR3 here is CASSPSGNGYTF. Here the CDR3 DNA reads TGTGCCAGCTCACCTTCGGGTAATGGCTACACCTTC. Combining the CDR3 with reference TRBV18 and TRBJ1-2 gives the whole variable domain NAGVMQNPRHLVRRRGQEARLRCSPMKGHSHVYWYRQLPEEGLKFMVYLQKENIIDESGMPKERFSAEFPKEGPSILRIQQVVRGDSAAYFCASSPSGNGYTFGSGTRLTVV.

A note on this clone: The junction departs from germline at one end; a sequencing error may be responsible. This chain joins TRBV7-2 and TRBJ2-7; tentative D call: TRBD2 (5 bases). The CDR3 has 14 amino acids. CDR1 is SGHTA, CDR2 FQGNSA, per germline. For the CDR3, the DNA is TGTGCCGGCAGCTTTTCGGCTAGCAGTCACGAGCAGTACTTC. Its translation is CAGSFSASSHEQYF.

The rearrangement uses TRBV5-5 and TRBJ1-5, with D possibly TRBD1 on 5 matching bases. The CDR3 length is 14 residues. Germline values: CDR1 SGHKS, CDR2 YYEKEE (reference sequence). V was cut by 4 bases and J by 7 bases, with 15 bases left in between. CDR3 region: CASSLWGTSQPQHF. CDR3 coding DNA: TGTGCCAGCAGCCTTTGGGGGACCAGCCAGCCCCAGCATTTT.

The CDR3 nucleotides are TGTGCCAGCAGTGAGAGGAGTCACGAGCAGTACTTC. It codes for CASSERSHEQYF. The gene calls are TRBV11-3 and TRBJ2-7; D is undetermined. Per germline, CDR1 SGHNT and CDR2 YENEEA. V was pared by 6 bases and J by 5 bases, with 11 bases between. This CDR3 contains 12 residues.

This chain joins TRBV5-6 and TRBJ1-2; TRBD1 might be the D (6 bases). Germline V CDR1 and CDR2: SGHDT, YYEEEE. Trimming pared 3 bases from V and 8 bases from J, leaving 17 bases between. This CDR3 region has 14 residues. CDR3 coding DNA: TGTGCCAGCAGCTACACAGACAGGATATGGGGCTACACCTTC. Residues: CASSYTDRIWGYTF.

The CDR3 DNA follows: TGTGCCAGCAGGCGGGACAGGGGTCACTATGGCTACACCTTC. Translation: CASRRDRGHYGYTF. This sequence joins TRBV6-1 and TRBJ1-2, with 10 bases that match TRBD1. J lost 3 bases, V lost 6 bases, and 4 bases had no gene match. The CDR3 is 14 amino acids. Germline values: CDR1 MNHNS, CDR2 SASEGT.